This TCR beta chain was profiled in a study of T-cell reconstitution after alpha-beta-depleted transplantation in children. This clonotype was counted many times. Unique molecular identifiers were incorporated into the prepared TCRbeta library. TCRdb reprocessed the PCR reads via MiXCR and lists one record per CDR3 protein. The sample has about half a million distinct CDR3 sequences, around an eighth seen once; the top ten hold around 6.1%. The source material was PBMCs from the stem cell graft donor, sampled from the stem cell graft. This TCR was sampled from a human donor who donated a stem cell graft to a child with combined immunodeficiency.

The CDR3 DNA sequence: TGTGCCAGCAAGTCCGGGACCGTTGCAGGTGGCTACACCTTC. Amino acids: CASKSGTVAGGYTF. The rearrangement links TRBV27 to TRBJ1-2; D is perhaps TRBD1 (5 bases). The germline V gene has CDR1 MNHEY and CDR2 SMNVEV (reference sequence). V lost 7 bases to trimming and J lost 7 bases, with 19 bases between them. CDR3 size: 14 residues.